The clone carrying this T cell receptor beta chain was picked up a small number of times. Via MiXCR, TCRdb re-called the PCR reads, giving one row per CDR3 protein. The sample lists roughly 20,000 distinct CDR3 sequences, approximately 40% occurring once. The data were obtained in a study of tumor-infiltrating lymphocytes in oesophageal squamous cell carcinoma. The germline V gene encodes CDR1 SQVTM and CDR2 ANQGSEA. The CDR3 is 14 amino acids. The V gene lost 3 bases and the J gene lost 0 bases, with 9 bases spanning the gap. The TCR was taken from a male donor with esophageal squamous cell carcinoma. The chain is built from TRBV29-1 and TRBJ2-1; no clear D. Sequencing was done on a sample of esophageal tumor tissue. The CDR3 loop is CSVDCEDSYNEQFF. The DNA of the CDR3 is TGCAGCGTTGATTGCGAGGACTCCTACAATGAGCAGTTCTTC.